This T cell receptor (beta chain) was identified during a study of T and B cells in COVID-19 patients. About the study: Recovered patients mostly had mild to moderate COVID-19 managed as outpatients. About 90% of the 20 active-infection patients had comorbidities associated with unfavorable COVID-19 outcome.

General study points: The recovered cohort had about 2,300 exclusive TCR clusters, including about 31 low generation probability clusters. Highly clonal in active COVID-19, TRB repertoires exceeded healthy-donor diversity and richness at recovery.

TRB rearrangements were amplified by multiplex PCR with BIOMED2 TRB-A/B primers. TCRdb redid the calling of the multiplex PCR reads with MiXCR, one entry per CDR3 protein. The data contain about 18,000 distinct CDR3 sequences, 30% to 45% of them singletons. From blood, roughly 250-550 ng of genomic DNA served as TRB template. This clonotype was recorded a few times. Its cognate antigen is unknown. Trimming removed 2 bases from V and 5 bases from J, with 10 bases in between. The CDR3 runs to 14 residues. Germline V gene lookup returns CDR1 KGHSH and CDR2 LQKENI. The TCR originated in a human donor with active COVID-19. The sample comprised blood. The chain recombines TRBV18 with TRBJ1-5; D perhaps matches TRBD1 (6 bases). CDR3 residues: CASSPRGEYQPQHF. As DNA, the CDR3 is TGTGCCAGCTCACCAAGGGGGGAGTATCAGCCCCAGCATTTT.